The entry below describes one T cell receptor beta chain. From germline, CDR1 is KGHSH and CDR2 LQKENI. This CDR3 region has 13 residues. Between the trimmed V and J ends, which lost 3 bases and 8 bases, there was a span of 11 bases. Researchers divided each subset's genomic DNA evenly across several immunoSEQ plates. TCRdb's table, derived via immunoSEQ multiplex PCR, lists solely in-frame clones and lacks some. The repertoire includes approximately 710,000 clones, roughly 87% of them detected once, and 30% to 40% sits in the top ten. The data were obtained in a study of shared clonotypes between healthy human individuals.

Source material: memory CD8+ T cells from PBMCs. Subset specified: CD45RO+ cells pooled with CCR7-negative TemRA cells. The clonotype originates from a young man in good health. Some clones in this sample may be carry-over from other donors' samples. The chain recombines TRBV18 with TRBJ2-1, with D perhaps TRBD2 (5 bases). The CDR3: CASSPTLRDEQFF. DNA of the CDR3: TGTGCCAGCTCACCCACTTTGAGGGATGAGCAGTTCTTC. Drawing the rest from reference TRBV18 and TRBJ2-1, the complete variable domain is NAGVMQNPRHLVRRRGQEARLRCSPMKGHSHVYWYRQLPEEGLKFMVYLQKENIIDESGMPKERFSAEFPKEGPSILRIQQVVRGDSAAYFCASSPTLRDEQFFGPGTRLTVL.